This T cell receptor beta chain was identified during a study of cytomegalovirus exposure and HLA in healthy donors. Study-wide background: From HLA-typed donors, an early data release held some 80 million unique TCRs. Study findings and constraints: Presence/absence analyses supposed approximately even sequencing depth among donors. Researchers had no immune exposure information except CMV serostatus available.

In regard to this clone: Its antigen is unidentified.

With 60 Vbeta and 13 Jbeta primers, the PCR was carried out. Using immunoSEQ multiplex PCR, the repertoire was profiled, and TCRdb retains in-frame clones only, with some absent. This sample has some 110,000 clones; almost 70% occur once, and the top ten carry approximately 3%. The source material was PBMCs. The sequence was obtained from a man aged 30 to 45 in good health and CMV-seronegative.

DNA of the CDR3: TGTGCCAGCAGCCCAGGGACTAGCGGGATGGATGAGCAGTACTTC. Encoded protein: CASSPGTSGMDEQYF. The chain is built from TRBV4-2 and TRBJ2-5; 13 nucleotides agree with TRBD2. Germline trimming cut 4 bases from V and 11 bases from J; bases unmatched to any gene: 10. Per germline, CDR1 LGHNA and CDR2 YNFKEQ. The CDR3 sequence is 15 residues long.